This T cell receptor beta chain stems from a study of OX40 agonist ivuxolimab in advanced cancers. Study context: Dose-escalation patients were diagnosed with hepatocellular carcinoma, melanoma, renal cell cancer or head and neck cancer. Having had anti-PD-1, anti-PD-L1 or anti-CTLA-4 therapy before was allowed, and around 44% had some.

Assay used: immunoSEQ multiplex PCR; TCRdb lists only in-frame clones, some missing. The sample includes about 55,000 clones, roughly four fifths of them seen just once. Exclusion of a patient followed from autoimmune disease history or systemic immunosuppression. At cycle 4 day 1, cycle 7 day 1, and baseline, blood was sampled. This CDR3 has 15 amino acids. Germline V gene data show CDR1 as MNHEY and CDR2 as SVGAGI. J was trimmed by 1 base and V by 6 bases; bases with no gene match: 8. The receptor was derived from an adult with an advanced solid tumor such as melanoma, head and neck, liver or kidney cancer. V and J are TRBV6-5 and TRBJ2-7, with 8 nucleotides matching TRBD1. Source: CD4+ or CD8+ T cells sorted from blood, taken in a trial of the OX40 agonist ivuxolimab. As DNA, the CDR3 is TGTGCCAGCAGGTCTGGACAGGGATTTTCCTACGAGCAGTACTTC. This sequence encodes CASRSGQGFSYEQYF.